These 22 T cell receptor beta chains came from one sample sequenced in a study of cytomegalovirus exposure and HLA in healthy donors. Primers for the PCR totalled 60 Vbeta and 13 Jbeta. Sequencing used immunoSEQ multiplex PCR; TCRdb keeps in-frame clones, though not all of them. The sample has approximately 190,000 clones; roughly 76% are singletons. Sequenced input: PBMCs. Source of these receptors: a man between 35 and 55 years old in good health and CMV-seropositive.

V and J are TRBV20-1 and TRBJ1-2; D ambiguous. CDR1 and CDR2 (germline): DFQATT, SNEGSKA (reference sequence). The CDR3 runs 9 residues. The ends were cut back, 3 bases at V and 8 bases at J, with 4 bases in the middle. CDR3 sequence reads: CSASRGYTF. The CDR3 nucleotides read TGCAGTGCTAGTAGAGGCTACACCTTC.

This chain uses TRBV14 with TRBJ2-7; no firm D call. This CDR3 comprises 12 residues. Germline V CDR1 and CDR2: SGHDN, FVKESK. The V end was cut by 1 base, the J end by 1 base, with 2 bases between. CDR3 bases: TGTGCCAGCAGCCAAGCGTCCTACGAGCAGTACTTC. Translation gives CASSQASYEQYF. The whole variable domain, filled in from reference TRBV14 and TRBJ2-7, reads EAGVTQFPSHSVIEKGQTVTLRCDPISGHDNLYWYRRVMGKEIKFLLHFVKESKQDESGMPNNRFLAERTGGTYSTLKVQPAELEDSGVYFCASSQASYEQYFGPGTRLTVT.

The rearrangement joins TRBV29-1 to TRBJ2-7, with D possibly TRBD1 on 7 matching bases. CDR3 length: 13 amino acids. Germline CDR1 and CDR2: SQVTM and ANQGSEA. Trimming took 4 bases from V and 7 from J, leaving 17 bases between them. The CDR3 loop reads CSVVVRQGGEQYF. In DNA form, the CDR3 reads TGCAGCGTTGTCGTTCGCCAGGGGGGAGAGCAGTACTTC.

This chain joins TRBV6-5 and TRBJ1-1; 8 positions match TRBD1. The CDR3 extends over 15 amino acids. CDR1 is MNHEY, CDR2 SVGAGI, per germline. With V trimmed by 10 bases and J by 4 bases, 14 bases remained unmatched. The CDR3 DNA is TGTGCCATCAAGCCGGGACAGGTCTATATCACTGAAGCTTTCTTT. It specifies CAIKPGQVYITEAFF.

V usage is TRBV7-9 and J usage is TRBJ1-5; 8 nucleotides align to TRBD1. CDR1 and CDR2 (germline): SEHNR, FQNEAQ (reference sequence). The V and J ends lost 3 bases and 2 bases, in that order; junction bases with no gene match: 15. The CDR3 extends over 19 amino acids. CDR3 bases: TGTGCCAGCAGCTTCGGGACAGGTTATGGGCGAATCGGCAATCAGCCCCAGCATTTT. This encodes CASSFGTGYGRIGNQPQHF.

This chain connects TRBV10-1 to TRBJ2-1; 9 positions agree with TRBD2. V lost 0 bases, J lost 6 bases, and 3 bases stayed unmatched. CDR1 is WNHNN, CDR2 SYGVQD, per germline (reference sequence). CDR3 length equals 15 residues. CDR3 sequence: CASSESSGGLNEQFF. CDR3 sequence (DNA): TGCGCCAGCAGTGAGTCAAGCGGGGGGCTCAATGAGCAGTTCTTC.

This clone was picked up a small number of times. The CDR3 DNA reads as TGTGCCAGCAGGGAGGGACAGGGGGTTGAAAAACTGTTTTTT. Protein: CASREGQGVEKLFF. The chain recombines TRBV6-5 with TRBJ1-4; 11 positions agree with TRBD1. The ends lost 6 bases at V and 7 bases at J; junction bases unmatched: 4. The CDR3 covers 14 residues. The V gene's germline CDR1 is MNHEY and CDR2 SVGAGI.

This clone was seen a single time. The chain couples TRBV14 to TRBJ2-5; 8 nucleotides line up with TRBD2. CDR3 size: 16 residues. Losses at the gene ends were 4 bases for V and 9 bases for J; bases not matched to a gene: 16. Germline V gene data show CDR1 as SGHDN and CDR2 as FVKESK. The CDR3 loop is CASSLRITSGGQAQYF. CDR3 coding DNA: TGTGCCAGCAGCCTTCGAATTACCAGCGGGGGCCAGGCCCAGTACTTC.

The V and J genes are TRBV10-2 and TRBJ1-1; D is perhaps TRBD1 (5 bases). Between the trimmed V and J ends, which lost 4 bases and 4 bases, there was a span of 10 bases. CDR1 WSHSY and CDR2 SAAADI come from the germline V gene. The CDR3 totals 13 residues. The CDR3 here is CASSGTQGTEAFF. The CDR3 coding sequence is TGCGCCAGCAGTGGTACGCAGGGCACTGAAGCTTTCTTT.

The rearrangement uses TRBV7-6 and TRBJ2-7; D unresolved. This CDR3 spans 13 amino acids. From germline, CDR1 is SGHVS and CDR2 FNYEAQ. V was clipped by 1 base and J by 4 bases, with 8 bases between them. The CDR3 nucleotides read TGTGCCAGCAGCTTAGAATTGAGGTACGAGCAGTACTTC. Protein sequence: CASSLELRYEQYF. Variable domain in full (rest from reference TRBV7-6 and TRBJ2-7): GAGVSQSPRYKVTKRGQDVALRCDPISGHVSLYWYRQALGQGPEFLTYFNYEAQQDKSGLPNDRFSAERPEGSISTLTIQRTEQRDSAMYRCASSLELRYEQYFGPGTRLTVT.

The V gene is TRBV7-9, the J gene TRBJ1-1; tentative D call: TRBD1 (6 bases). Trimming removed 3 bases from V and 3 bases from J, with 11 bases in between. From germline, CDR1 is SEHNR and CDR2 FQNEAQ (reference sequence). The CDR3 length is 14 residues. CDR3 region: CASSLVQGYTEAFF. CDR3 DNA: TGTGCCAGCAGCTTGGTACAGGGCTACACTGAAGCTTTCTTT.

The rearrangement links TRBV10-2 to TRBJ2-7; D gene unclear. Germline assignment: CDR1 WSHSY and CDR2 SAAADI. Trimming stripped 9 bases from V and 0 bases from J, with 6 bases between. CDR3 length: 11 residues. This chain's CDR3 is CARSSSYEQYF. Written as DNA, the CDR3 is TGCGCCAGATCCTCCTCCTACGAGCAGTACTTC.

The rearrangement links TRBV7-2 to TRBJ2-5, with a tentative D call TRBD2 (5 bases). Germline loops: CDR1 SGHTA, CDR2 FQGNSA. Between the trimmed V and J ends, which lost 2 bases and 4 bases, there was a span of 14 bases. There are 15 residues in the CDR3. The CDR3 here is CASSLRSGSGETQYF. DNA of the CDR3: TGTGCCAGCAGCTTAAGGTCGGGGTCAGGAGAGACCCAGTACTTC.

This clone was seen only a few times. V usage is TRBV4-3 and J usage is TRBJ1-2; D unclear. Germline-derived CDR1 and CDR2 are LGHNA and YSLEER. V lost 0 bases and J 2 bases, leaving 10 bases between the germline ends. The CDR3 contains 15 residues. CDR3 nucleotide sequence: TGCGCCAGCAGCCAAGATCTGCACAGCAACTATGGCTACACCTTC. It translates to CASSQDLHSNYGYTF.

The chain is built from TRBV4-2 and TRBJ2-2; TRBD1 might be the D (6 bases). Per the germline V gene, CDR1 is LGHNA and CDR2 is YNFKEQ. Trimming stripped 1 base from V and 2 bases from J, with 11 bases between. CDR3 size: 16 residues. CDR3 in DNA: TGTGCCAGCAGCCAAGTATCCAGGGGAAACACCGGGGAGCTGTTTTTT. Its translation: CASSQVSRGNTGELFF.

The chain uses TRBV2 and TRBJ1-2; 10 nucleotides align to TRBD1. CDR3 length: 13 amino acids. Trimming took 4 bases from V and 8 from J; bases not matched to a gene: 4. The germline CDR1 and CDR2 sequences are SNHLY and FYNNEI. The CDR3 loop is CASSGQGAGGYTF. The CDR3 coding sequence is TGTGCCAGCAGTGGACAGGGGGCGGGGGGCTACACCTTC.

This rearrangement joins TRBV6-5 to TRBJ1-5; 8 bases align to TRBD1. This CDR3 is 15 amino acids long. Germline loops: CDR1 MNHEY, CDR2 SVGAGI. V lost 6 bases and J lost 9; bases outside the gene matches: 13. CDR3 region: CASSEGQVLGWPQHF. The CDR3 DNA is TGTGCCAGCAGCGAGGGACAGGTACTAGGGTGGCCCCAGCATTTT.

The V and J genes are TRBV2 and TRBJ1-3; 11 bases fit TRBD1. The V segment lost 8 bases and the J segment 9 bases; nucleotides outside the gene matches: 3. CDR3 size: 12 residues. CDR1 and CDR2 (germline): SNHLY, FYNNEI. Here the CDR3 DNA reads TGTGCCAGCGGGGACAGGGGGACCACCATATATTTT. Protein sequence: CASGDRGTTIYF.

This clone was seen a handful of times. This sequence joins TRBV6-4 and TRBJ2-3; 11 nucleotides align to TRBD2. V gave up 3 bases and J gave up 1 base; unmatched junction bases: 0. Germline V lookup: CDR1 MRHNA, CDR2 SNTAGT. This CDR3 spans 15 amino acids. The CDR3 DNA is TGTGCCAGCAGTGAGACTAGCGGGGGCACAGATACGCAGTATTTT. Protein: CASSETSGGTDTQYF.

This clone was recorded once. The rearrangement joins TRBV30 to TRBJ1-2; D is uncertain. Trimming removed 3 bases at V and 4 bases at J, with 6 bases between. CDR1 and CDR2 from the germline V gene are GTSNPN and SVGIG (reference sequence). The CDR3 totals 11 residues. The CDR3 sequence is CAWRGSYGYTF. CDR3 DNA: TGTGCCTGGAGGGGGAGCTATGGCTACACCTTC.

This clone was counted between two and nine times. The chain is built from TRBV28 and TRBJ1-6; weak D call: TRBD1 (6 bases). The germline gives CDR1 MDHEN, CDR2 SYDVKM. The length of the CDR3 is 14 residues. Trimming stripped 8 bases from V and 4 bases from J, with 12 bases between. CDR3 protein: CASAQGPYNSPLHF. In DNA, the CDR3 is TGTGCCAGCGCACAGGGACCTTATAATTCACCCCTCCACTTT.

Details on this clone: Germline and junction disagree at one end, which may indicate a read error. V is TRBV2 and J is TRBJ2-7, with D tentatively TRBD1 (6 bases). Germline V lookup: CDR1 SNHLY, CDR2 FYNNEI. The CDR3 spans 12 residues. Here the CDR3 DNA reads TGTGCCAGCAGTGAATGGGGACGGGACAATCTCTTC. It is translated as CASSEWGRDNLF.